This T cell receptor beta chain is drawn from a study of glioma-infiltrating T cells. Using RNA template, CDR3s of TCR alpha and beta were amplified with iRepertoire arm-PCR. TCRdb redid the calling of the multiplex PCR reads with MiXCR, one entry per CDR3 protein. In the table there are approximately 400,000 distinct CDR3 sequences, around 38% of which are singletons. Remarks on this clonotype: A much larger clone lies a single base off, so this may be a read error.

This CDR3 has 15 residues. Germline V lookup: CDR1 MDHEN, CDR2 SYDVKM. The germline V and J ends were trimmed by 2 bases and 4 bases, with 14 bases remaining between them. The sample was glioma tissue, nonneoplastic brain tissue, or PBMCs (not recorded which). V gene TRBV28 combines with J gene TRBJ1-1; D is undetermined. The sequence came from a human donor with low-grade glioma or glioblastoma, undergoing nonglioma brain surgery, or in good health (not recorded which). DNA of the CDR3: TGTGCCAGCAGTTTACGCCCTTACCGGGTCACTGAAGCTTTCTTT. It codes for CASSLRPYRVTEAFF.